What follows are 9 T cell receptor beta chains derived from one specimen sequenced in a study of CD8 T cells in Susac syndrome. RNA, at roughly 0.5 to 1 ug, was reverse transcribed with random hexamers. TCRdb reprocessed the immunoSEQ multiplex PCR reads via MiXCR and lists one record per CDR3 protein. In the table there are some 150,000 distinct CDR3 sequences, roughly 95% of which are singletons. The sequenced sample consisted of CD4+ T cells from PBMCs. Every receptor here comes from a human donor with Susac syndrome.

This chain uses TRBV2 with TRBJ1-1; TRBD1 agrees at 9 bases. V was clipped by 9 bases and J by 8 bases; unmatched bases: 13. Germline lookup yields CDR1 SNHLY and CDR2 FYNNEI. The CDR3 has 14 residues. The CDR3 region is CASNPQGAPEEAFF. DNA for the CDR3: TGTGCCAGTAACCCACAGGGGGCTCCCGAAGAAGCTTTCTTT.

The chain combines TRBV7-9 with TRBJ2-5; D uncertain. The ends were cut back, 5 bases at V and 12 bases at J, with 4 bases in the middle. The CDR3 is 8 amino acids. Germline CDR1 is SEHNR and CDR2 is FQNEAQ (reference sequence). CDR3 in amino acids: CASSPEYF. CDR3 nucleotides: TGTGCCAGCAGCCCTGAGTACTTC.

This sequence joins TRBV25-1 and TRBJ2-3, with D maybe TRBD1 (5 bases). The CDR3 covers 14 residues. V was cut by 4 bases and J by 5 bases, with 13 bases left in between. Looked up from germline, CDR1 is MGHDK and CDR2 is SYGVNS. In nucleotides, the CDR3 is TGTGCCAGCAGTGTAGGGGCCCCGGAAGATACGCAGTATTTT. As protein: CASSVGAPEDTQYF.

This chain joins TRBV11-2 and TRBJ2-3; the match to TRBD2 covers 8 bases. This CDR3 is 15 amino acids long. The germline gives CDR1 SGHAT, CDR2 FQNNGV. V lost 1 base and J lost 6; bases outside the gene matches: 6. The CDR3 nucleotides are TGTGCCAGCAGCTTAGGACTAGCGAAAGGGGATACGCAGTATTTT. It encodes CASSLGLAKGDTQYF.

V and J are TRBV12-3 or TRBV12-4 and TRBJ2-7, with TRBD1 identical over 8 bases. Losses at the gene ends were 3 bases for V and 3 bases for J; bases not matched to a gene: 4. The CDR3 has 14 amino acids. This chain's CDR3 is CASSFSGQGYEQYF. In DNA, the CDR3 is TGTGCCAGCAGTTTTTCCGGACAGGGCTACGAGCAGTACTTC.

The chain couples TRBV20-1 to TRBJ2-2; no reliable D call. CDR3 size: 15 residues. Trimming stripped 1 base from V and 0 bases from J, with 9 bases between. Per the germline V gene, CDR1 is DFQATT and CDR2 is SNEGSKA (reference sequence). CDR3 protein: CSARVRFANTGELFF. The CDR3 nucleotides are TGCAGTGCTAGAGTTAGATTCGCGAACACCGGGGAGCTGTTTTTT.

The gene calls are TRBV5-1 and TRBJ2-7; the D is unclear. The CDR3 length is 13 residues. Deletions cut 0 bases from V and 3 bases from J, with 7 bases between. Germline loops: CDR1 SGHRS, CDR2 YFSETQ. The CDR3, as DNA: TGCGCCAGCAGCTTGGTCCCGGACTACGAGCAGTACTTC. Encoded protein: CASSLVPDYEQYF.

This chain joins TRBV5-1 and TRBJ2-1; 7 bases agree with TRBD1. Germline V gives CDR1 SGHRS, CDR2 YFSETQ. The V and J ends lost 1 base and 4 bases, in that order; junction bases with no gene match: 5. CDR3 length: 15 residues. CDR3 loop: CASSLTGDMYNEQFF. DNA of the CDR3: TGCGCCAGCAGCTTGACAGGGGATATGTACAATGAGCAGTTCTTC.

The chain employs TRBV20-1 and TRBJ1-1; D possibly corresponds to TRBD1 (5 bases). This CDR3 is built from 10 residues. Per germline, CDR1 DFQATT and CDR2 SNEGSKA (reference sequence). V lost 4 bases and J lost 6, with 6 bases in between. The CDR3 DNA sequence: TGCAGTGCTATGGGGGCTGAAGCTTTCTTT. This encodes CSAMGAEAFF.